The rows below give T cell receptor beta chains drawn from one sample of a study of lymphopenia after photon versus proton radiotherapy. Clones were read by immunoSEQ multiplex PCR, and TCRdb kept only the in-frame ones, dropping some. The table includes about 83,000 clones, about 83% detected once. The material was peripheral blood, obtained from a patient treated with proton-based radiotherapy. The receptors were gathered from a man aged 60-69 years with pancreatic cancer. Both conserved end residues are part of each CDR3. A D gene is named only where the DNA matches it firmly. Rows may omit the clone size; those that give it use once, few, many or a size class.

DNA	CDR3	D	V	J	size
TGCGCCAGCAGCTTGACCAGCGGGAGTATCAATGAGCAGTTCTTC	CASSLTSGSINEQFF	TRBD2	TRBV5-1	TRBJ2-1	.
TGTGCCAGCAGCTTGCAGAGCGGGAGACGTGAGCAGTTCTTC	CASSLQSGRREQFF	TRBD2	TRBV5-4	TRBJ2-1	.
TGTGCCAGCAGCTTGGCCGGAGGGAGGAACACTGAAGCTTTCTTT	CASSLAGGRNTEAFF	.	TRBV5-6	TRBJ1-1	.
TGTGCCAGCAGACACTCGGGGGGGGCTACTAATGAAAAACTGTTTTTT	CASRHSGGATNEKLFF	.	TRBV28	TRBJ1-4	.
TGTGCCAGCAGCCTCCTAAGGCCCCCAGATACGCAGTATTTT	CASSLLRPPDTQYF	.	TRBV27	TRBJ2-3	.
TGCGCCAGCAGCCAAGATCAAAGTACAACTAATGAAAAACTGTTTTTT	CASSQDQSTTNEKLFF	.	TRBV4-3	TRBJ1-4	.
TGTGCCAGCAGTATCGGGAGCACCTTGAATGAGCAGTTCTTC	CASSIGSTLNEQFF	.	TRBV9	TRBJ2-1	.
TGCGCCAGCAGCTTGTCCCCGAACACTGAAGCTTTCTTT	CASSLSPNTEAFF	.	TRBV5-1	TRBJ1-1	.
TGTGCCAGCAGGGGTGGGGTTCCCACCGGGGAGCTGTTTTTT	CASRGGVPTGELFF	.	TRBV28	TRBJ2-2	.
TGTGCCAGTAGCCTTTTCCACTCGACAGTTATGACAGATACGCAGTATTTT	CASSLFHSTVMTDTQYF	.	TRBV19	TRBJ2-3	once
TGTGCCAGCAGCGTCCCCGGAACAGATACGCAGTATTTT	CASSVPGTDTQYF	.	TRBV9	TRBJ2-3	few
TGTGCCAGCTCGTCGGATAGCAATCAGCCCCAGCATTTT	CASSSDSNQPQHF	.	TRBV18	TRBJ1-5	.
TGTGCCAGTAGTATAGCACTAGCGGGACCCAATGAGCAGTTCTTC	CASSIALAGPNEQFF	TRBD2	TRBV19	TRBJ2-1	once
TGTGCCAGCTCACCACTACCGGACGGAAAACAAGAGACCCAGTACTTC	CASSPLPDGKQETQYF	.	TRBV18	TRBJ2-5	.
TGTGCCAGTAGTACCCTTCGACAGGGTTTGAATCAGCCCCAGCATTTT	CASSTLRQGLNQPQHF	TRBD1	TRBV19	TRBJ1-5	.
TGTGCCAGCAGTGTGGGACTCAGCTATGGCTACACCTTC	CASSVGLSYGYTF	.	TRBV6-1	TRBJ1-2	.
TGTGCCAGCAGATCTCGGGTAGTAGCCAAAAACATTCAGTACTTC	CASRSRVVAKNIQYF	.	TRBV28	TRBJ2-4	.
TGTGCCACCAGCAGAGATCTACCTAGCGGTCGCTACGAGCAGTACTTC	CATSRDLPSGRYEQYF	TRBD2	TRBV15	TRBJ2-7	.
TGTGCCAGCAGTTTATGGGGGCAGGGGGAAGGAGAGACCCAGTACTTC	CASSLWGQGEGETQYF	TRBD1	TRBV28	TRBJ2-5	.
TGTGCCAGCAGCCCGGAGTTTGGTACCTACGAGCAGTACTTC	CASSPEFGTYEQYF	.	TRBV28	TRBJ2-7	once
TGTGCCAGCCTCGAGACGGGAGGGCCCGTTGATACGCAGTATTTT	CASLETGGPVDTQYF	TRBD2	TRBV6-1	TRBJ2-3	.
TGTGCCAGCAGCTTATTCACAGGGGGCACTGAAGCTTTCTTT	CASSLFTGGTEAFF	TRBD1	TRBV7-6	TRBJ1-1	.
TGTGCCAGCAGCCTTGATGGAGTTGGCTACACCTTC	CASSLDGVGYTF	.	TRBV25-1	TRBJ1-2	few
TGTGCCAGCAGCTTAGAGGTAGCGGCCTTAGGCGAGCAGTACTTC	CASSLEVAALGEQYF	.	TRBV7-2	TRBJ2-7	.
TGTGCCAGCAGCAAGACAGTTACGAACACCGGGGAGCTGTTTTTT	CASSKTVTNTGELFF	.	TRBV6-4	TRBJ2-2	.
TGTGCCAGCAGTTTAGGGACAGGGATTAATCAGCCCCAGCATTTT	CASSLGTGINQPQHF	TRBD1	TRBV27	TRBJ1-5	.
TGTGCCAGCAGCCAAGATAAGGGGACGGAGCAGTACTTC	CASSQDKGTEQYF	.	TRBV14	TRBJ2-7	.
TGTGCCAGCAGTCCACCCTCGGCAATGAACACTGAAGCTTTCTTT	CASSPPSAMNTEAFF	.	TRBV28	TRBJ1-1	.
TGTGCCAGCAGTGAGTGGTCAGGGTTGCCCGATACGCAGTATTTT	CASSEWSGLPDTQYF	.	TRBV2	TRBJ2-3	.
TGTGCCAGCAGCTCCTGGGCCCTATCTAGCGGGAGTCTTCCCTACGAGCAGTACTTC	CASSSWALSSGSLPYEQYF	TRBD2	TRBV11-3	TRBJ2-7	.
TGCAGCGCTAGGACACAATCGGAGACCCAGTACTTC	CSARTQSETQYF	.	TRBV29-1	TRBJ2-5	.
TGTGCCAGCAGTAACAGGGTCGGCTACACCTTC	CASSNRVGYTF	.	TRBV2	TRBJ1-2	few
TGTGCCTGGAGCCCGGGACTAGCGAGAGGGAATGAGCAGTTCTTC	CAWSPGLARGNEQFF	TRBD2	TRBV30	TRBJ2-1	.
TGTGCCAGCAGTGAACAGGGGCGGTCGAAGGCTGAAGCTTTCTTT	CASSEQGRSKAEAFF	.	TRBV6-1	TRBJ1-1	.
TGTGCCAGCAGTTATAGGAGTGGGGTAACTGAAGCTTTCTTT	CASSYRSGVTEAFF	.	TRBV6-6	TRBJ1-1	.
TGTGCCAGCTCAGCGGGACAAGGGAATGAAAAACTGTTTTTT	CASSAGQGNEKLFF	.	TRBV18	TRBJ1-4	.
TGTGCCTCGCCCGGGCGAATCGCGAACACCGGGGAGCTGTTTTTT	CASPGRIANTGELFF	.	TRBV30	TRBJ2-2	.
TGCGCCACCCAGTCTGTAGCGGGAGGGGCAGATACGCAGTATTTT	CATQSVAGGADTQYF	TRBD2	TRBV4-1	TRBJ2-3	.
TGTGCCAGTAGTCTAACCCCGGGAGGGCCCTCGAGCTCCTACAATGAGCAGTTCTTC	CASSLTPGGPSSSYNEQFF	TRBD2	TRBV19	TRBJ2-1	.
TGTGCCAGCGCGGAAGGGCTGACGAACACCGGGGAGCTGTTTTTT	CASAEGLTNTGELFF	.	TRBV2	TRBJ2-2	.
TGTGCCAGCAGCTTAGCGGTTGGCAGGGAAGAGACCCAGTACTTC	CASSLAVGREETQYF	.	TRBV7-9	TRBJ2-5	.
TGTGCCAGCAGTGCCCGAGCGAGGGGAGGAGAGGCTTTCTTT	CASSARARGGEAFF	.	TRBV6-5	TRBJ1-1	.
TGTGCCAGCACCTACCCTGCCAAGCACTCACCCCTCCACTTT	CASTYPAKHSPLHF	.	TRBV28	TRBJ1-6	.
TGTGCCAGCAGCCAAGGGACCTCTCGCGCTGGAAACACCATATATTTT	CASSQGTSRAGNTIYF	.	TRBV7-8	TRBJ1-3	.
TGTGCCAGCAGTCCCTCCGGGACACCGAACACTGAAGCTTTCTTT	CASSPSGTPNTEAFF	.	TRBV28	TRBJ1-1	.
TGTGCCAGCAGCTTAGGGACAGGGTGGGACTACGAGCAGTACTTC	CASSLGTGWDYEQYF	TRBD1	TRBV11-2	TRBJ2-7	.
TGTGCCAGTACCACAGGGAGAGGAAGCAATCAGCCCCAGCATTTT	CASTTGRGSNQPQHF	.	TRBV28	TRBJ1-5	.
TGTGCCAGCAGCGTAGACAGCTATAGCAATCAGCCCCAGCATTTT	CASSVDSYSNQPQHF	.	TRBV5-5	TRBJ1-5	.
TGTGCCAGCAGCGGAAGTGGGAGCGTTCGAAATGAGCAGTTCTTC	CASSGSGSVRNEQFF	.	TRBV7-2	TRBJ2-1	.